The 14 T cell receptor beta chains reported below all come from one sample, sequenced in a study of blood T cell repertoires in COVID-19. Method: immunoSEQ multiplex PCR; TCRdb's copy keeps in-frame clones and lacks some. Of about 140,000 clones detected, over 80% appear once; the ten largest clones hold roughly 1.5%. The source material was peripheral blood. These receptors were obtained from a human donor in a cohort sampled during active COVID-19.

The chain combines TRBV2 with TRBJ2-7; 8 bases agree with TRBD2. This CDR3 comprises 13 residues. V shed 6 bases, J shed 5 bases, and the junction held 6 bases outside the gene matches. CDR1 is SNHLY and CDR2 is FYNNEI in the germline V gene. The DNA for the CDR3 is TGTGCCAGCAGCCCCAGCGGGAGAGACGAGCAGTACTTC. Amino acids: CASSPSGRDEQYF.

V and J are TRBV25-1 and TRBJ1-1; no reliable D call. Trimming took off 2 bases at V and 4 bases at J, with 8 bases between the two ends. The CDR3 spans 13 residues. Germline V CDR1 and CDR2: MGHDK, SYGVNS. CDR3 coding DNA: TGTGCCAGCAGTGAAGCGTACGGCACTGAAGCTTTCTTT. Translating it yields CASSEAYGTEAFF.

This chain links TRBV3-1 (or the pseudogene TRBV3-2) with TRBJ2-5; 12 bases are shared with TRBD2. The CDR3 has 15 residues. J was trimmed by 4 bases and V by 4 bases; bases with no gene match: 4. Germline-derived CDR1 and CDR2 are LGHDT and YNNKEL (reference sequence). CDR3 region: CASSPSGREAETQYF. CDR3 nucleotide sequence: TGTGCCAGCAGCCCTAGCGGGAGGGAGGCAGAGACCCAGTACTTC.

This clone has only one observation. The chain uses TRBV2 and TRBJ2-1, with 7 bases identical to TRBD2. With V trimmed by 3 bases and J by 4 bases, 6 bases remained unmatched. Germline-derived CDR1 and CDR2 are SNHLY and FYNNEI. The CDR3 is made up of 15 amino acids. CDR3 sequence reads: CASSELSGAYNEQFF. The CDR3 DNA reads TGTGCCAGCAGTGAGTTGAGCGGGGCTTACAATGAGCAGTTCTTC.

This chain uses TRBV29-1 with TRBJ2-3; 7 nucleotides align to TRBD1. Germline V lookup: CDR1 SQVTM, CDR2 ANQGSEA. With V trimmed by 6 bases and J by 0 bases, 9 bases remained unmatched. The CDR3 runs 15 residues. CDR3 coding DNA: TGCAGCGTCGACCCAAGGACAGGTAGCACAGATACGCAGTATTTT. It translates to CSVDPRTGSTDTQYF.

The rearrangement joins TRBV6-5 to TRBJ2-7; D unclear. The germline V and J ends were trimmed by 2 bases and 6 bases, with 17 bases remaining between them. Germline CDR1 MNHEY, CDR2 SVGAGI. The length of the CDR3 is 15 residues. CDR3 coding DNA: TGTGCCAGCAGTTACCGTCCGGGTTCCACTTCCGAGCAGTACTTC. It codes for CASSYRPGSTSEQYF.

The chain uses TRBV6-5 and TRBJ1-2; no reliable D call. Trimming removed 0 bases from V and 4 bases from J, with 12 bases in between. The CDR3 length is 15 residues. Germline V CDR1 and CDR2: MNHEY, SVGAGI. CDR3: CASSYSEDAFYGYTF. In nucleotides, the CDR3 is TGTGCCAGCAGTTACTCGGAGGATGCTTTCTATGGCTACACCTTC.

This clone was counted once. One end of the junction fails to match germline, which may point to a read error. The chain employs TRBV7-9 and TRBJ1-1; a weak D match, TRBD1 (6 bases). The CDR3 contains 14 residues. In germline, CDR1 is SEHNR, CDR2 FQNEAQ (reference sequence). DNA of the CDR3: TGTGCCAGCACGCTGGGGGCAGGGAACGCTGAAGCTTTCTTT. It specifies CASTLGAGNAEAFF.

The CDR3, as DNA: TGTGCCAGCAACACCAGACAGGGTCCTAATGAAAAACTGTTTTTT. Amino acid sequence: CASNTRQGPNEKLFF. The chain joins TRBV27 to TRBJ1-4, with 7 bases aligning to TRBD1. After removal of 7 bases from V and 3 bases from J, the junction contained 8 bases not matched to a gene. The CDR3 is 15 amino acids. The V gene's germline CDR1 is MNHEY and CDR2 SMNVEV (reference sequence).

This chain uses TRBV18 with TRBJ2-1; 16 bases align to TRBD2. The CDR3 sequence is 17 residues long. Germline CDR1 and CDR2: KGHSH and LQKENI. V trimming: 6 bases; J trimming: 6 bases; junction bases outside the gene matches: 8. This CDR3 reads CASSVFGTSGRANEQFF. CDR3 nucleotide sequence: TGTGCCAGCTCCGTTTTTGGGACTAGCGGGAGGGCCAATGAGCAGTTCTTC.

This chain links TRBV29-1 with TRBJ1-4; 7 positions match TRBD1. CDR1 and CDR2 (germline): SQVTM, ANQGSEA. The CDR3 runs 15 residues. J was trimmed by 7 bases and V by 7 bases; bases with no gene match: 15. The CDR3 DNA reads as TGCAGCGCCAGACAGGGAAGGGGTATCGGTGAAAAACTGTTTTTT. It codes for CSARQGRGIGEKLFF.

V usage is TRBV7-2 and J usage is TRBJ2-3; tentative D call: TRBD1 (5 bases). Deletions cut 2 bases from V and 6 bases from J, with 12 bases between. The CDR3 consists of 14 residues. Germline CDR1 SGHTA, CDR2 FQGNSA. CDR3 DNA sequence: TGTGCCAGCAGCTTACGGTCCAGGGCTGATACGCAGTATTTT. This translates into CASSLRSRADTQYF.

This clone appeared a few times. The CDR3 is CASSAQTEVGLTYNEQFF. DNA of the CDR3: TGTGCCAGCAGCGCCCAAACTGAGGTCGGACTAACCTACAATGAGCAGTTCTTC. The genes are TRBV9 and TRBJ2-1; D is perhaps TRBD2 (6 bases). V lost 3 bases, J lost 2 bases, and 21 bases lay in between. The CDR3 sequence is 18 residues long. CDR1 SGDLS and CDR2 YYNGEE come from the germline V gene.

The chain uses TRBV4-3 and TRBJ1-1; D possibly corresponds to TRBD1 (5 bases). Trimming took 0 bases from V and 4 from J, leaving 15 bases between them. Per the germline V gene, CDR1 is LGHNA and CDR2 is YSLEER. This CDR3 comprises 16 residues. The CDR3 sequence: CASSQESGGGGTEAFF. CDR3 nucleotide sequence: TGCGCCAGCAGCCAAGAATCGGGCGGGGGGGGCACTGAAGCTTTCTTT.